The sequence of this T cell receptor beta chain was determined in a study of neurological immune-mediated disorders. The CDR3 length is 15 residues. J was trimmed by 0 bases and V by 4 bases; bases with no gene match: 3. Germline CDR1 is SNHLY and CDR2 is FYNNEI. The study, taken as a whole, reports: Healthy controls had more TCR clonal expansion than multiple sclerosis, which showed the least, whereas HTLV-1-associated myelopathy showed the most.

The method for making cDNA was 5'RACE, and it used 10-nucleotide random UMIs. TCRdb re-called the 5' RACE reads with MiXCR, one entry per CDR3 protein. The sample carries about 65,000 distinct CDR3 sequences, over 4% recorded once. This clonotype came up a few times. Its antigen is undetermined. The J gene is TRBJ1-1, the V gene TRBV2; 9 nucleotides line up with TRBD1. The sequenced material came from PBMCs. This sequence was found in a man aged 45-65 years with multiple sclerosis. The CDR3 sequence: CASSGGTGMNTEAFF. The DNA for the CDR3 is TGTGCCAGCAGTGGGGGGACAGGGATGAACACTGAAGCTTTCTTT.